The 6 T cell receptor beta chains below come from one sample, sequenced in a study of shared clonotypes between healthy human individuals. The assay was immunoSEQ multiplex PCR, and TCRdb's table has in-frame clones only and misses some. The sample comprises just over 2,000,000 clones, roughly 95% of which are singletons, and roughly 0.13% rests with the top ten. The sample comprised naive CD4+ T cells sorted from blood. Sample subset: CD45RA+ positively selected. The receptors here all came from a man between 18 and 35 years old in good health.

Comments on this clone: Other DNA sequences in the same sample also yield this CDR3. V usage is TRBV18 and J usage is TRBJ2-7; 9 bases fit TRBD1. The CDR3 contains 15 residues. The V gene end was trimmed by 2 bases and the J gene end by 1 base; junction bases not matched to a gene: 3. Germline CDR1 and CDR2: KGHSH and LQKENI. Written as DNA, the CDR3 is TGTGCCAGCTCACCAGGGACAGGGAGTTCCTACGAGCAGTACTTC. It yields the protein CASSPGTGSSYEQYF. The whole variable domain, remainder taken from reference TRBV18 and TRBJ2-7, is NAGVMQNPRHLVRRRGQEARLRCSPMKGHSHVYWYRQLPEEGLKFMVYLQKENIIDESGMPKERFSAEFPKEGPSILRIQQVVRGDSAAYFCASSPGTGSSYEQYFGPGTRLTVT.

This clone showed up just once. J is TRBJ2-1 and V is TRBV15; D is ambiguous. Trimming cost V 3 bases and J 0 bases, with 9 bases left between them. Germline CDR1 LNHNV, CDR2 YYDKDF (reference sequence). The CDR3 extends over 15 amino acids. Here the CDR3 reads CATSSGGSSYNEQFF. The CDR3, as DNA: TGTGCCACCAGCAGTGGTGGCTCCTCCTACAATGAGCAGTTCTTC.

This chain connects TRBV6-5 to TRBJ2-5; maybe TRBD2 (6 bases). Trimming removed 5 bases at V and 3 bases at J, with 10 bases between. Germline assignment: CDR1 MNHEY and CDR2 SVGAGI. The CDR3 runs 13 residues. CDR3 nucleotide sequence: TGTGCCAGCAGTGGGACTCGTGAAGAGACCCAGTACTTC. It is translated as CASSGTREETQYF.

The V call is TRBV6-1, the J call TRBJ2-7; D perhaps matches TRBD1 (6 bases). CDR3 size: 15 residues. V lost 1 base and J lost 0, with 10 bases in between. Per the germline V gene, CDR1 is MNHNS and CDR2 is SASEGT. The CDR3 here is CASSEGRTDSYEQYF. The CDR3 region has the DNA TGTGCCAGCAGTGAAGGAAGGACAGACTCCTACGAGCAGTACTTC.

DNA for the CDR3: TGTGCCAGCAGTGTGGGGGACAGGTCCAACGAGCAGTACTTC. It is translated as CASSVGDRSNEQYF. The chain carries TRBV28 and TRBJ2-7; 8 bases are a match to TRBD1. The CDR3 totals 14 residues. The V segment lost 5 bases and the J segment 5 bases; nucleotides outside the gene matches: 8. The germline V gene has CDR1 MDHEN and CDR2 SYDVKM.

Comments on this clone: Other DNA sequences in this sample translate to the same CDR3. The chain combines TRBV18 with TRBJ1-2; TRBD1 agrees at 11 bases. Germline CDR1 is KGHSH and CDR2 is LQKENI. This CDR3 comprises 15 residues. The V gene end was trimmed by 2 bases and the J gene end by 5 bases; junction bases not matched to a gene: 4. The CDR3: CASSPGTGGDYGYTF. DNA of the CDR3: TGTGCCAGCTCACCAGGGACAGGGGGTGATTATGGCTACACCTTC.